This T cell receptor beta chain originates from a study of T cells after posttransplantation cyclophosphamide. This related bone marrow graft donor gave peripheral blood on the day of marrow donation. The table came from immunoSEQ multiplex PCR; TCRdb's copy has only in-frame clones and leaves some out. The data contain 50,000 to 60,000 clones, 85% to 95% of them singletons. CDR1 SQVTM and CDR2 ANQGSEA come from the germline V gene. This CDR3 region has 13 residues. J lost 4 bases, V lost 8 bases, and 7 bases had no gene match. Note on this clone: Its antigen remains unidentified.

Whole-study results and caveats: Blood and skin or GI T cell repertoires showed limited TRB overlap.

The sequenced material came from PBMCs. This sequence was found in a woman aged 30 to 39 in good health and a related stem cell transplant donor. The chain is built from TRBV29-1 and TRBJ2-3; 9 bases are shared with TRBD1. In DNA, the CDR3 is TGCAGCACCGGACAGGGGACGGCAGATACGCAGTATTTT. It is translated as CSTGQGTADTQYF.